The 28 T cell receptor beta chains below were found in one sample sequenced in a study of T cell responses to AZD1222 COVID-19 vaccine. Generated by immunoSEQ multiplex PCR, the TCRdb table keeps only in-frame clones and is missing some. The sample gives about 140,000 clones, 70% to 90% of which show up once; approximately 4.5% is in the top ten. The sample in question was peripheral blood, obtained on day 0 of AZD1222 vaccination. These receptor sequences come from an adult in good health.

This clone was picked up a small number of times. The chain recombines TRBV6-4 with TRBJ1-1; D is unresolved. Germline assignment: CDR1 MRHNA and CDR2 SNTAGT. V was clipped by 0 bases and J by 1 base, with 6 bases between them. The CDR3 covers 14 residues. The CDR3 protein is CASSDSSENTEAFF. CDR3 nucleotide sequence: TGTGCCAGCAGTGACTCATCGGAGAACACTGAAGCTTTCTTT.

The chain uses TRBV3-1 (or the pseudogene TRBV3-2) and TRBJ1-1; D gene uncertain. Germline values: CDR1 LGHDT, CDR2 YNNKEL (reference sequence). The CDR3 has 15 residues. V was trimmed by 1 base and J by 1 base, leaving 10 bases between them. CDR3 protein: CASSQGPSPNTEAFF. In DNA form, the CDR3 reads TGTGCCAGCAGCCAAGGGCCGTCTCCGAACACTGAAGCTTTCTTT.

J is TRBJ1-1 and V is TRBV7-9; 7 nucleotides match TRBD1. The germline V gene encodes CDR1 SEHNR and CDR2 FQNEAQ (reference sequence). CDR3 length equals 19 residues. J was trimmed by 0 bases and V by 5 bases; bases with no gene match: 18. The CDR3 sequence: CASSGSRDRDRYLNTEAFF. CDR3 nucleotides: TGTGCCAGCAGCGGGTCTCGCGATCGGGACAGATACTTGAACACTGAAGCTTTCTTT.

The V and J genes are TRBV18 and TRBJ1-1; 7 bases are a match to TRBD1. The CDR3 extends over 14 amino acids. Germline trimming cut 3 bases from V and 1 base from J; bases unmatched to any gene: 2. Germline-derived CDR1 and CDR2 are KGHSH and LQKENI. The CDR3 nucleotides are TGTGCCAGCTCACCGGGACAGACGAACACTGAAGCTTTCTTT. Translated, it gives CASSPGQTNTEAFF.

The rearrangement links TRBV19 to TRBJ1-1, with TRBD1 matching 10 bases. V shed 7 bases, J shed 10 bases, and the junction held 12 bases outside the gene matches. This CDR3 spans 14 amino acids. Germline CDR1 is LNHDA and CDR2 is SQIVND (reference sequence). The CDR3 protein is CASTKTGGGPGAFF. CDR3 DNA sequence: TGTGCCAGTACCAAGACAGGGGGCGGCCCCGGAGCTTTCTTT.

The CDR3 loop is CASSLTLGGWNTGELFF. Written as DNA, the CDR3 is TGTGCCAGCAGCTTAACGTTGGGCGGGTGGAACACCGGGGAGCTGTTTTTT. The V call is TRBV7-3, the J call TRBJ2-2; D might be TRBD2 (5 bases). CDR1 and CDR2 (germline): SGHTA, FQGTGA. The CDR3 is 17 amino acids. Trimming pared 0 bases from V and 1 base from J, leaving 12 bases between.

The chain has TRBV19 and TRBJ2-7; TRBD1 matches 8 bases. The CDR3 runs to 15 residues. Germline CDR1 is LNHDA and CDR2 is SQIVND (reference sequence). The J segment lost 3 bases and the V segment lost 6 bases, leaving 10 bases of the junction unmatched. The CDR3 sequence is CASRPRTGQDYEQYF. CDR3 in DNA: TGTGCCAGTAGACCCAGGACAGGGCAGGACTACGAGCAGTACTTC.

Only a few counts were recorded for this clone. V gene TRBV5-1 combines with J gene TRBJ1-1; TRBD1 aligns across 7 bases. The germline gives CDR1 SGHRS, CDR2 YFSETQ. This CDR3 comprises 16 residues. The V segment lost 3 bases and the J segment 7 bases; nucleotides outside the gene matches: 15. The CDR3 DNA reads TGCGCCAGCAGCTGGCCGACAGGGTCTTCGGCAGATGAAGCTTTCTTT. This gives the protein CASSWPTGSSADEAFF.

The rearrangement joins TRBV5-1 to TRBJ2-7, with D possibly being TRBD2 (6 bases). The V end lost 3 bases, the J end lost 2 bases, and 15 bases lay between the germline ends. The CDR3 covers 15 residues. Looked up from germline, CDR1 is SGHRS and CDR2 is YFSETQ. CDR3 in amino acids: CASSSFGGAPYEQYF. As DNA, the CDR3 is TGCGCCAGCAGCTCCTTTGGCGGGGCCCCCTACGAGCAGTACTTC.

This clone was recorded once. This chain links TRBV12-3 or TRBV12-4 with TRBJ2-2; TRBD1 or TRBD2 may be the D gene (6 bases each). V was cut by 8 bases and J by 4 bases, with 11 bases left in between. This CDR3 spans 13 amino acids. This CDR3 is CASWTAGTGELFF. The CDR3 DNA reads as TGTGCCAGCTGGACAGCGGGCACCGGGGAGCTGTTTTTT.

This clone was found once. The CDR3 DNA sequence: TGCAGCGTTGAAAAACTAGGACAGTTCAATGAGCAGTTCTTC. The encoded protein is CSVEKLGQFNEQFF. The chain employs TRBV29-1 and TRBJ2-1, with D perhaps TRBD1 (6 bases). CDR1 and CDR2 from the germline V gene are SQVTM and ANQGSEA. CDR3 length: 14 residues. Trimming pared 2 bases from V and 6 bases from J, leaving 14 bases between.

As DNA, the CDR3 is TGTGCCAGCAGCCCCCGGGGGGAGACCCAGTACTTC. Its translation is CASSPRGETQYF. The chain combines TRBV3-1 (or the pseudogene TRBV3-2) with TRBJ2-5; D is possibly TRBD2 (6 bases). There are 12 residues in the CDR3. Trimming stripped 4 bases from V and 5 bases from J, with 8 bases between. The germline CDR1 and CDR2 sequences are LGHDT and YNNKEL (reference sequence).

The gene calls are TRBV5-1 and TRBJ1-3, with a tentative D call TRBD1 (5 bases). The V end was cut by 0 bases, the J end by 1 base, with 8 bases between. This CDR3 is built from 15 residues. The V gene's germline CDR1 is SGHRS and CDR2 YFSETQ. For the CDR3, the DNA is TGCGCCAGCAGCTTGGATGGGGCATCTGGAAACACCATATATTTT. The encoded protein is CASSLDGASGNTIYF. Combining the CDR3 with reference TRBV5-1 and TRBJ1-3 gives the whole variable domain KAGVTQTPRYLIKTRGQQVTLSCSPISGHRSVSWYQQTPGQGLQFLFEYFSETQRNKGNFPGRFSGRQFSNSRSEMNVSTLELGDSALYLCASSLDGASGNTIYFGEGSWLTVV.

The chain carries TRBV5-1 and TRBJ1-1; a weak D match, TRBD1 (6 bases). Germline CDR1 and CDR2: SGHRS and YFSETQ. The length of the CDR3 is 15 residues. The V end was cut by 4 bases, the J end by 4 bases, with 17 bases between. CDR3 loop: CASSKPDSLTTEAFF. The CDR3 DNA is TGCGCCAGCAGCAAACCGGACAGCTTAACCACTGAAGCTTTCTTT.

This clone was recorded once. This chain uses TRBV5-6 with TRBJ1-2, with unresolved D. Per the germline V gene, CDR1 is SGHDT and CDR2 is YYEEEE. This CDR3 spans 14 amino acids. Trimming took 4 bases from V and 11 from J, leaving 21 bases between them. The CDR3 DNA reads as TGTGCCAGCAGCAATCTGGACGGTCCATCCAGGTACACCTTC. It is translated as CASSNLDGPSRYTF.

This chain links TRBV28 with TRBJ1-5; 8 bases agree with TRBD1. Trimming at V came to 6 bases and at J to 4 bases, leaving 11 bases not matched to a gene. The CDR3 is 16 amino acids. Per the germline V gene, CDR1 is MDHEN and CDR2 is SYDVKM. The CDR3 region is CASSTLFQGANQPQHF. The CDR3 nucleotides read TGTGCCAGCAGCACATTGTTTCAGGGGGCTAATCAGCCCCAGCATTTT.

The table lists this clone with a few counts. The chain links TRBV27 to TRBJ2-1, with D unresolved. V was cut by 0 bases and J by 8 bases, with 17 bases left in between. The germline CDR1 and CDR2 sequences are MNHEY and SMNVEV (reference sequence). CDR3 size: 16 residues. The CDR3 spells CASSLSRLVGRDEQFF. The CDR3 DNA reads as TGTGCCAGCAGTTTATCACGGCTAGTGGGTCGCGATGAGCAGTTCTTC.

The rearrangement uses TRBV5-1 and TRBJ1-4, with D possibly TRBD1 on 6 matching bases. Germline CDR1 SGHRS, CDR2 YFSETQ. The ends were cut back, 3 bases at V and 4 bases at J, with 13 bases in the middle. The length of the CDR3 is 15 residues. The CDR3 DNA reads TGCGCCAGCAGCTGGGAGGGACAAAGTAATGAAAAACTGTTTTTT. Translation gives CASSWEGQSNEKLFF.

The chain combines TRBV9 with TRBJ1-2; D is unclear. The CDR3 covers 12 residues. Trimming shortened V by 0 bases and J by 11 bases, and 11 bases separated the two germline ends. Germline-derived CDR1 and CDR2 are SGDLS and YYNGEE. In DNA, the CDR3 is TGTGCCAGCAGCGTAGCATTCGGGAGTTACACCTTC. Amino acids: CASSVAFGSYTF.

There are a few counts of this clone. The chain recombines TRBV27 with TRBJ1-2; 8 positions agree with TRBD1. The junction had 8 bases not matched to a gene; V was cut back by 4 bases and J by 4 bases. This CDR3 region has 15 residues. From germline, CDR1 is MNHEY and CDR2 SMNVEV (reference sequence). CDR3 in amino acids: CASSSSGTGFYGYTF. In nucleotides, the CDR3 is TGTGCCAGCAGTTCCTCCGGGACAGGTTTCTATGGCTACACCTTC.

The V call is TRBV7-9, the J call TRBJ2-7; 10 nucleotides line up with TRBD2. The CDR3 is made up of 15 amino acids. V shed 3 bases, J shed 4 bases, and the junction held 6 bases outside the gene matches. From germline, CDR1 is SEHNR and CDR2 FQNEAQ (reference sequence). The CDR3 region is CASSFSSGRAYEQYF. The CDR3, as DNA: TGTGCCAGCAGCTTCTCGAGCGGGAGGGCGTACGAGCAGTACTTC.

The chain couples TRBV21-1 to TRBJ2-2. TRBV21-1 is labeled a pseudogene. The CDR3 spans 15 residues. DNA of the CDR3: TGTGCCAGCAGCACGGGTAGGGGGAGGCACCGGGGAGCTGTTTTT. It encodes CASSTGRGRHRGAVF.

The DNA of the CDR3 is TGTGCCAGTAGTATTTTCGGGCAGGATGGGGACTTGGCCGGGGAGCTGTTTTTT. Its translation is CASSIFGQDGDLAGELFF. This chain uses TRBV19 with TRBJ2-2; the D gene is possibly TRBD2 (6 bases). The germline V and J ends were trimmed by 3 bases and 6 bases, with 23 bases remaining between them. The CDR3 length is 18 residues. Looked up from germline, CDR1 is LNHDA and CDR2 is SQIVND (reference sequence).

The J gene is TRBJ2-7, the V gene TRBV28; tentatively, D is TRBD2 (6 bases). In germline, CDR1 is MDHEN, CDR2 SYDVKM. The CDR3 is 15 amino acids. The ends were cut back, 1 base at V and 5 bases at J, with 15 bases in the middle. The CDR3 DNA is TGTGCCAGCAGTTTATTTACTAGCACGGGCCACGAGCAGTACTTC. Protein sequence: CASSLFTSTGHEQYF.

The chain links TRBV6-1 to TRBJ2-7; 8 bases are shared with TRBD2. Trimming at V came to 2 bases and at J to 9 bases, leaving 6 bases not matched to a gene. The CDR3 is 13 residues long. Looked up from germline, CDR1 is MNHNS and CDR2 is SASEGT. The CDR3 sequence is CASSERRGAGQYF. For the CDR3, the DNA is TGTGCCAGCAGTGAACGGCGGGGGGCCGGGCAGTACTTC.

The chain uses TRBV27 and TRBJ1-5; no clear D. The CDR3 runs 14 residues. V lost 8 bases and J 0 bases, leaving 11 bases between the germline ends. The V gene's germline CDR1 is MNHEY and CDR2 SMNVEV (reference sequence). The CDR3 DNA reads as TGTGCCAGCCGTCCCAATTATAGCAATCAGCCCCAGCATTTT. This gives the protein CASRPNYSNQPQHF.

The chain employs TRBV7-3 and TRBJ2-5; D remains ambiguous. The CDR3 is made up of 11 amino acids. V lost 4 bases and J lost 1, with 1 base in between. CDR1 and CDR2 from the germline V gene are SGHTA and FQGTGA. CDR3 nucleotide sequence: TGTGCCAGCAGCTCCCAAGAGACCCAGTACTTC. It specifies CASSSQETQYF.

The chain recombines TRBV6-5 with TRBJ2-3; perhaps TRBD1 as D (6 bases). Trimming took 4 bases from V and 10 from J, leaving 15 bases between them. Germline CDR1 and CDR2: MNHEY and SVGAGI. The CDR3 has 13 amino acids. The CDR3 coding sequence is TGTGCCAGCAGTTCCCACAGGGAAATCGCGCAGTATTTT. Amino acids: CASSSHREIAQYF.